A single sample gave rise to the 4 T cell receptor beta chains below, sequenced in a study of blood T cell repertoires in COVID-19. Some clones are missing from TCRdb's copy, which holds only in-frame ones; the method was immunoSEQ multiplex PCR. The sample includes 210,000 or so clones, 88% of them seen just once. The sample taken for sequencing was peripheral blood. These receptors were taken from a man aged 18 to 30 with active or convalescent COVID-19.

The chain uses TRBV3-1 (or the pseudogene TRBV3-2) and TRBJ1-5; the D gene is possibly TRBD1 (5 bases). The germline CDR1 and CDR2 sequences are LGHDT and YNNKEL (reference sequence). CDR3 length: 16 residues. The V and J ends lost 4 bases and 3 bases respectively, with 16 bases between them. The CDR3 DNA reads TGTGCCAGCAGCCCCCGAATCGACAGAGACAATCAGCCCCAGCATTTT. Translation: CASSPRIDRDNQPQHF.

This chain joins TRBV12-5 and TRBJ1-2; tentative D call: TRBD1 (6 bases). The V and J ends lost 5 bases and 4 bases respectively, with 17 bases between them. The CDR3 length is 15 residues. The germline CDR1 and CDR2 sequences are LGHNT and FRNRAP. The CDR3 loop reads CASGRAAQGSYGYTF. Written as DNA, the CDR3 is TGTGCTAGTGGTCGCGCAGCACAGGGAAGCTATGGCTACACCTTC.

This clone was detected only once. V and J are TRBV5-1 and TRBJ2-7, with D possibly matching TRBD1 (5 bases). Germline loops: CDR1 SGHRS, CDR2 YFSETQ. The CDR3 has 15 residues. V lost 0 bases to trimming and J lost 3 bases, with 13 bases between them. The CDR3, as DNA: TGCGCCAGCAGCTTGGGGGGCAGGTTGATCTACGAGCAGTACTTC. Protein sequence: CASSLGGRLIYEQYF.

The rearrangement joins TRBV3-1 (or the pseudogene TRBV3-2) to TRBJ2-3; 9 bases line up with TRBD2. CDR3 size: 15 residues. The germline CDR1 and CDR2 sequences are LGHDT and YNNKEL (reference sequence). Trimming removed 3 bases from V and 2 bases from J; junction bases left unmatched: 3. The DNA of the CDR3 is TGTGCCAGCAGCCACCTAGCGGGACTCACAGATACGCAGTATTTT. This gives the protein CASSHLAGLTDTQYF.